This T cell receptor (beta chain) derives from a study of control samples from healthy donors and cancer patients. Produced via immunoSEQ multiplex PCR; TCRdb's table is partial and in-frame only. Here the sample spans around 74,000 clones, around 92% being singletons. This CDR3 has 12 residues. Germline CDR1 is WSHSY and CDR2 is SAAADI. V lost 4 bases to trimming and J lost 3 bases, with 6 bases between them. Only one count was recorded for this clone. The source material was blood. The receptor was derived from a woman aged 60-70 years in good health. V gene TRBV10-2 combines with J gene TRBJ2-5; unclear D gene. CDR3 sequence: CASSAREETQYF. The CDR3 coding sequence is TGCGCCAGCAGTGCACGGGAAGAGACCCAGTACTTC.